The 17 T cell receptor beta chains below all came from one sample that was sequenced in a study of blood T cell repertoires in COVID-19. Generated by immunoSEQ multiplex PCR, the TCRdb table keeps only in-frame clones and is missing some. Of 60,000 to 90,000 clones in the sample, 84% are singletons; the top ten hold about 22%. Source material: peripheral blood. These receptors all stem from a woman between 45 and 60 years old with acute or convalescent COVID-19.

This sequence joins TRBV12-3 or TRBV12-4 and TRBJ2-5; D not resolved. Deletions cut 6 bases from V and 7 bases from J, with 15 bases between. The CDR3 runs to 13 residues. This CDR3 is CASSPGALGTQYF. CDR3 coding DNA: TGTGCCAGCAGCCCCGGTGCCCTAGGGACCCAGTACTTC.

The chain uses TRBV19 and TRBJ2-2, with 10 bases identical to TRBD1. V shed 4 bases, J shed 5 bases, and the junction held 7 bases outside the gene matches. The CDR3 sequence is 16 residues long. CDR1 is LNHDA, CDR2 SQIVND, per germline (reference sequence). The CDR3 protein is CASSTSGTGATGELFF. Here the CDR3 DNA reads TGTGCCAGTAGTACTTCCGGGACAGGGGCAACCGGGGAGCTGTTTTTT.

The chain links TRBV19 to TRBJ2-2, with TRBD1 matching 8 bases. The trim removed 9 bases at V and 5 bases at J, leaving 11 bases unmatched. This CDR3 spans 15 amino acids. In germline, CDR1 is LNHDA, CDR2 SQIVND (reference sequence). CDR3 sequence (DNA): TGTGCCAGCCTCCAGGGGGCAGGGGGAACCGGGGAGCTGTTTTTT. Translated: CASLQGAGGTGELFF.

This chain uses TRBV3-1 (or the pseudogene TRBV3-2) with TRBJ1-6, with 7 bases fitting TRBD1. V shed 4 bases, J shed 7 bases, and the junction held 4 bases outside the gene matches. Germline V gene lookup returns CDR1 LGHDT and CDR2 YNNKEL (reference sequence). CDR3 length: 14 amino acids. The DNA for the CDR3 is TGTGCCAGCAGCCCCCGGGACAGCAATTCACCCCTCCACTTT. Translated: CASSPRDSNSPLHF.

The chain recombines TRBV7-9 with TRBJ1-4, with TRBD1 identical over 10 bases. Germline CDR1 and CDR2: SEHNR and FQNEAQ (reference sequence). V lost 5 bases and J lost 8; bases outside the gene matches: 11. CDR3 length: 16 residues. The CDR3 protein is CASSIHRDRGREKLFF. CDR3 nucleotides: TGTGCCAGCAGCATCCACAGGGACAGGGGCCGGGAAAAACTGTTTTTT.

The V gene is TRBV10-3, the J gene TRBJ2-5, with D perhaps TRBD1 (6 bases). This CDR3 contains 14 residues. Trimming took 10 bases from V and 2 from J, leaving 17 bases between them. The germline V gene encodes CDR1 ENHRY and CDR2 SYGVKD. CDR3 DNA: TGTGCCACCAAGACACAGGGCGGGCAAGAGACCCAGTACTTC. Translating gives CATKTQGGQETQYF.

This sequence joins TRBV6-2 or TRBV6-3 and TRBJ2-5; TRBD1 matches 10 bases. Losses at the gene ends were 5 bases for V and 5 bases for J; bases not matched to a gene: 11. The CDR3 spans 16 residues. Germline CDR1 is MNHEY and CDR2 is SVGEGT. Written as DNA, the CDR3 is TGTGCCAGCAGTCGGGGACAGGGGACGTCCCGTGAGACCCAGTACTTC. Translation: CASSRGQGTSRETQYF.

This clone has more than one count but fewer than ten. The rearrangement joins TRBV7-3 to TRBJ2-3, with D tentatively TRBD2 (6 bases). CDR3 length: 13 residues. The germline V gene encodes CDR1 SGHTA and CDR2 FQGTGA. The V and J ends lost 4 bases and 8 bases respectively, with 13 bases between them. CDR3 protein: CASSSGTFGTQYF. As DNA, the CDR3 is TGTGCCAGCAGCTCGGGGACTTTTGGTACGCAGTATTTT.

The rearrangement links TRBV27 to TRBJ2-7; 13 bases map to TRBD2. From germline, CDR1 is MNHEY and CDR2 SMNVEV (reference sequence). The CDR3 runs to 15 residues. V shed 2 bases, J shed 2 bases, and the junction held 0 bases outside the gene matches. Here the CDR3 DNA reads TGTGCCAGCAGTTTAGGGACTAGCGGGACCTACGAGCAGTACTTC. Amino acid sequence: CASSLGTSGTYEQYF.

The gene calls are TRBV6-2 or TRBV6-3 and TRBJ2-7, with TRBD2 matching 12 bases. J lost 4 bases, V lost 4 bases, and 5 bases had no gene match. The CDR3 is made up of 15 amino acids. CDR1 and CDR2 from the germline V gene are MNHEY and SVGEGT. The CDR3 bases are TGTGCCAGCAGTTCCCCCGGGACTAGCGGGTACGAGCAGTACTTC. It codes for CASSSPGTSGYEQYF.

The chain carries TRBV6-5 and TRBJ2-7; D remains unclear. Germline CDR1 reads MNHEY; CDR2 reads SVGAGI. The V end was cut by 5 bases, the J end by 2 bases, with 16 bases between. This CDR3 is 15 amino acids long. The CDR3 DNA reads TGTGCCAGCAGTCCACCTACAGTACTTGCCTACGAGCAGTACTTC. Residues: CASSPPTVLAYEQYF.

This clone has only a few counts. CDR3 coding DNA: TGTGCCTGGATTGACAGCTATAATTCACCCCTCCACTTT. The encoded protein is CAWIDSYNSPLHF. The chain links TRBV30 to TRBJ1-6; maybe TRBD1 (5 bases). The CDR3 is 13 residues long. CDR1 is GTSNPN, CDR2 SVGIG, per germline (reference sequence). Between the trimmed V and J ends, which lost 4 bases and 3 bases, there was a span of 7 bases.

CDR3 amino acids: CASSLGTGQGFLGEQYF. The CDR3 bases are TGTGCCAGCAGTTTAGGGACGGGACAGGGTTTTTTAGGCGAGCAGTACTTC. V is TRBV28 and J is TRBJ2-7, with TRBD1 matching over 9 bases. Germline V lookup: CDR1 MDHEN, CDR2 SYDVKM. The CDR3 loop spans 17 amino acids. Trimming took 2 bases from V and 6 from J; bases not matched to a gene: 14.

This clone was detected only once. The chain uses TRBV15 and TRBJ1-4; D gene ambiguous. Germline V lookup: CDR1 LNHNV, CDR2 YYDKDF (reference sequence). The CDR3 is 15 amino acids. V was trimmed by 0 bases and J by 3 bases, leaving 8 bases between them. In DNA form, the CDR3 reads TGTGCCACCAGCAGAGAAGGGAGGCCTAATGAAAAACTGTTTTTT. Translated, it gives CATSREGRPNEKLFF.

The CDR3 sequence is CASSPSGTRNYEQYF. CDR3 sequence (DNA): TGCGCCAGCAGCCCGAGTGGGACTAGGAACTACGAGCAGTACTTC. This chain connects TRBV5-1 to TRBJ2-7; TRBD2 aligns across 8 bases. This CDR3 comprises 15 residues. CDR1 SGHRS and CDR2 YFSETQ come from the germline V gene. The junction had 9 bases not matched to a gene; V was cut back by 4 bases and J by 3 bases. The entire variable domain, with the rest obtained from reference TRBV5-1 and TRBJ2-7, is as follows: KAGVTQTPRYLIKTRGQQVTLSCSPISGHRSVSWYQQTPGQGLQFLFEYFSETQRNKGNFPGRFSGRQFSNSRSEMNVSTLELGDSALYLCASSPSGTRNYEQYFGPGTRLTVT.

The V and J genes are TRBV29-1 and TRBJ2-7, with 9 bases fitting TRBD1. J was trimmed by 4 bases and V by 8 bases; bases with no gene match: 6. The CDR3 loop spans 12 amino acids. Germline-derived CDR1 and CDR2 are SQVTM and ANQGSEA. This CDR3 reads CSTSQGAYEQYF. The CDR3 DNA reads as TGCAGCACTTCACAGGGGGCTTACGAGCAGTACTTC.

The chain combines TRBV19 with TRBJ2-3, with TRBD2 matching 9 bases. Germline CDR1 LNHDA, CDR2 SQIVND (reference sequence). V shed 7 bases, J shed 5 bases, and the junction held 13 bases outside the gene matches. This CDR3 has 16 amino acids. CDR3 in DNA: TGTGCCAGTAAAACCCGGGGCGGGGGGGCCAAAGATACGCAGTATTTT. Protein product: CASKTRGGGAKDTQYF.